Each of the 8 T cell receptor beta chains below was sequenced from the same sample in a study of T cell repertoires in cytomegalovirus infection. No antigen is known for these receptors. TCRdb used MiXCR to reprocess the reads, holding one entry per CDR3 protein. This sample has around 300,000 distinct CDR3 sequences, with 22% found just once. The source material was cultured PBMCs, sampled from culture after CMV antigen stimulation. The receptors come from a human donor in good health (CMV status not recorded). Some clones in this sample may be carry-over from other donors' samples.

The CDR3 sequence: CASSLSGNSYNEQFF. In nucleotides, the CDR3 is TGTGCCAGCAGCCTAAGCGGGAATTCCTACAATGAGCAGTTCTTC. The chain joins TRBV7-8 to TRBJ2-1; 7 nucleotides agree with TRBD2. Trimming cost V 5 bases and J 1 base; bases outside gene matches: 5. Germline V gene lookup returns CDR1 SGHVS and CDR2 FQNEAQ. CDR3 length equals 15 residues.

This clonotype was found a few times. CDR3 amino acids: CASSKGTTTQSGELFF. Here the CDR3 DNA reads TGTGCCAGTAGTAAAGGGACTACGACCCAGTCCGGGGAGCTGTTTTTT. The rearrangement uses TRBV19 and TRBJ2-2, with 7 bases lining up with TRBD2. The V segment lost 4 bases and the J segment 6 bases; nucleotides outside the gene matches: 11. Germline V gene sequence: CDR1 LNHDA, CDR2 SQIVND (reference sequence). The CDR3 consists of 16 residues.

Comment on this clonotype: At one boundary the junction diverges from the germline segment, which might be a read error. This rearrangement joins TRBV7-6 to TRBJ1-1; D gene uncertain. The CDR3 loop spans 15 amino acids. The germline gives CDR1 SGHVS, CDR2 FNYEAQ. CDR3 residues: CAGSSYEGRGTEAFF. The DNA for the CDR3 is TGTGCCGGCAGCTCCTACGAGGGTCGGGGCACTGAAGCTTTCTTT.

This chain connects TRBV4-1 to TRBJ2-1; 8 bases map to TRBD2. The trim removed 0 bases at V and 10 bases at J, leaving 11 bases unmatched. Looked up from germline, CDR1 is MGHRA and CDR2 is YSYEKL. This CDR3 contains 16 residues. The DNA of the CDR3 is TGCGCCAGCAGCCAAGACGTTACGGGAGGGCCTAAAGAGCAGTTCTTC. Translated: CASSQDVTGGPKEQFF.

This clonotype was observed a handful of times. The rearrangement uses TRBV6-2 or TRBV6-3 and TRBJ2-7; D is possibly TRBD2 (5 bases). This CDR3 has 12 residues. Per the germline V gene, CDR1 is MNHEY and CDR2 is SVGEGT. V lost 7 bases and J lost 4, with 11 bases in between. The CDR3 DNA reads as TGTGCCAGCACCGCGGGTCCGTACGAGCAGTACGTC. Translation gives CASTAGPYEQYV.

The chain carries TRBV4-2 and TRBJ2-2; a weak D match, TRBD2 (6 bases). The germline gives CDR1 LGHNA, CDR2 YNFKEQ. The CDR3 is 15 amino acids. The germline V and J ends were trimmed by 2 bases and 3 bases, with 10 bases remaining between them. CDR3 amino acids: CASSQQRGDTGELFF. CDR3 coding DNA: TGTGCCAGCAGCCAACAACGCGGGGACACCGGGGAGCTGTTTTTT.

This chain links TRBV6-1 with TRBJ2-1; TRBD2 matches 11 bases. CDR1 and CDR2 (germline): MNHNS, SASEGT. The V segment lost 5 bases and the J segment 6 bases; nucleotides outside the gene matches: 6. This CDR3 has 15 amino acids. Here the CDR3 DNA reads TGTGCCAGCAGTTGGGCCGGGACTAGCGGCAATGAGCAGTTCTTC. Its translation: CASSWAGTSGNEQFF.

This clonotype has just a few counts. CDR3 region: CASSQRDQYNEQFF. CDR3 in DNA: TGTGCCAGCAGCCAACGGGACCAATACAATGAGCAGTTCTTC. The chain carries TRBV5-4 and TRBJ2-1; D tentatively fits TRBD1 or TRBD2 (5 bases each). Germline-derived CDR1 and CDR2 are SGHNT and YYREEE (reference sequence). Trimming took off 4 bases at V and 4 bases at J, with 12 bases between the two ends. The CDR3 is made up of 14 amino acids.